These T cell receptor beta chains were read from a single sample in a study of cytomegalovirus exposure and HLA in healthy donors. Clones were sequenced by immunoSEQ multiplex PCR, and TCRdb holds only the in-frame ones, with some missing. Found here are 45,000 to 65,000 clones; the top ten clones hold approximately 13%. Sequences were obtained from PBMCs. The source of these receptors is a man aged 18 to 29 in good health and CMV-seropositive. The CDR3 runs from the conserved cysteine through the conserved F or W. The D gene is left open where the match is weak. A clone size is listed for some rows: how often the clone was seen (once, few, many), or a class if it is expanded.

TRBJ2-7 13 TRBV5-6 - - TGTGCCAGCAGTGATACAGCTAGCTACGAGCAGTACTTC CASSDTASYEQYF
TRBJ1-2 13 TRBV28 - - TGTGCCAGCACCAAACAGGGTTACTATGGCTACACCTTC CASTKQGYYGYTF
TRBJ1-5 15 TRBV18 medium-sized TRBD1 TGTGCCAGCTCTCGACAGGGATTCGGAAATCAGCCCCAGCATTTT CASSRQGFGNQPQHF
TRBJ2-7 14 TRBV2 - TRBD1 TGTGCCAGCAGTGGGGGGGACAGGGGTTTCGAGCAGTACTTC CASSGGDRGFEQYF
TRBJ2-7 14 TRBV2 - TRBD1 TGTGCCAGCACCCAGACAGGGTTATCTTACGAGCAGTACTTC CASTQTGLSYEQYF
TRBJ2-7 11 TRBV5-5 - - TGTGCCAGCAGCTCAAATCACGAGCAGTACTTC CASSSNHEQYF
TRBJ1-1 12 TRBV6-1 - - TGTGCCAGCAGGAGAGCGAACACTGAAGCTTTCTTT CASRRANTEAFF
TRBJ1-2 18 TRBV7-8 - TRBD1 TGTGCCAGCAGCTTAGCTCTTCCGGGGCAGGGGGCGTTTTGGGGCTACACCTTC CASSLALPGQGAFWGYTF
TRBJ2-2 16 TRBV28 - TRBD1 TGTGCCAGCAGTTTCCCGGACAGGGGGAACACCGGGGAGCTGTTTTTT CASSFPDRGNTGELFF
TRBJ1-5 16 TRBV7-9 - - TGTGCCAGCAGCTTCACTACGGACAGTGGCAATCAGCCCCAGCATTTT CASSFTTDSGNQPQHF
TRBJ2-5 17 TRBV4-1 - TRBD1 TGCGCCAGCAGCCAAGGTCCGGGTGACAGGGGGAAAGAGACCCAGTACTTC CASSQGPGDRGKETQYF
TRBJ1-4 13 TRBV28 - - TGTGCCAGCACCCCGGGGAAACCTGAAAAACTGTTTTTT CASTPGKPEKLFF
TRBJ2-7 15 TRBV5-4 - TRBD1 TGTGCCAGCAGTCTTTATCCGGGACAGGGAGGCGAGCAGTACTTC CASSLYPGQGGEQYF
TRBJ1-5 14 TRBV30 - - TGTGCCTGGAGTGTACAGGCCGGGTATCAGCCCCAGCATTTT CAWSVQAGYQPQHF
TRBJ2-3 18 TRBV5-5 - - TGTGCCAGCAGCTTGGGTGTCCGGGGGTATGAACGCACAGATACGCAGTATTTT CASSLGVRGYERTDTQYF
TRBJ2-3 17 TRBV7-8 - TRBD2 TGTGCCAGCAGCTTTAGGCTGACTAGCGGGAGGGCAGATACGCAGTATTTT CASSFRLTSGRADTQYF
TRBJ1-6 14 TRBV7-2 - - TGTGCCAGCAGCCCCCAGGGTCGGAATTCACCCCTCCACTTT CASSPQGRNSPLHF
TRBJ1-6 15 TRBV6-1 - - TGTGCCAGCAGTGACCGACCTTTCGAGGATTCACCCCTCCACTTT CASSDRPFEDSPLHF
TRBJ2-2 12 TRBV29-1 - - TGCAGCGTTGAGGGGGGTGGCGGGGAGCTGTTTTTT CSVEGGGGELFF
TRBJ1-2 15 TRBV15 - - TGTGCCACCACTCCGGAAAGGGAGGTTGGCTATGGCTACACCTTC CATTPEREVGYGYTF
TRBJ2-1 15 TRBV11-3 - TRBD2 TGTGCCAGCAGCAGAACCAGCGGGGGGGGCAATGAGCAGTTCTTC CASSRTSGGGNEQFF
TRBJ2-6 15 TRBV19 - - TGTGCCAGTACCGCAGACCAGGCTGGGGCCAACGTCCTGACTTTC CASTADQAGANVLTF
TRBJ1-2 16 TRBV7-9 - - TGTGCCAGCAGCTTAGGTTCCTCGGGGGTCCCCTATGGCTACACCTTC CASSLGSSGVPYGYTF
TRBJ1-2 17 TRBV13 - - TGTGCCAGCAGCTCCCTTAGCAGCGGCAGGCGGATGGATGGCTACACCTTC CASSSLSSGRRMDGYTF
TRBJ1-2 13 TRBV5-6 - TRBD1 TGTGCCAGCAGCTTGGGACAGGGGGGCGGCTACACCTTC CASSLGQGGGYTF
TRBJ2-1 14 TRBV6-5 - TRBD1 TGTGCCAGCAGGCCGGGACAGGATTACAATGAGCAGTTCTTC CASRPGQDYNEQFF
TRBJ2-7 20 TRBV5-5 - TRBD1 TGTGCCAGCAGCTTGGCGCCAGGGGGCGCGCAGCGGGCGCCCAACTACGAGCAGTACTTC CASSLAPGGAQRAPNYEQYF
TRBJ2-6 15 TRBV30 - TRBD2 TGTGCCTGGGGACTAGCGGGCTCTGGGGCCAACGTCCTGACTTTC CAWGLAGSGANVLTF
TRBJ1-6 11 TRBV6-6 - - TGTGCCAGCAGTTGGGGGGAATCCCTCCACTTT CASSWGESLHF
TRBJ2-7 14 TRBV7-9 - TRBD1 TGTGCCAGCAGCCCTCGGGACAGTTCCTACGAGCAGTACTTC CASSPRDSSYEQYF
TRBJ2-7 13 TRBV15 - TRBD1 TGTGCCACCAGCAGAGGGGACAGCTACGAGCAGTACTTC CATSRGDSYEQYF
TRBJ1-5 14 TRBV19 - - TGTGCCAGTAGTGGGACATATAGCAATCAGCCCCAGCATTTT CASSGTYSNQPQHF
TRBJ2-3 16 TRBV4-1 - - TGCGCCAGCAGCCAAGATGGGCTTCATAGCACAGATACGCAGTATTTT CASSQDGLHSTDTQYF
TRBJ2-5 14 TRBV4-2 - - TGTGCCAGCAGCCAATCTACAGCCCAAGAGACCCAGTACTTC CASSQSTAQETQYF
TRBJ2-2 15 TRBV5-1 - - TGCGCCAGCAGCTTTAACAGTATAAGGACCGGGGAGCTGTTTTTT CASSFNSIRTGELFF
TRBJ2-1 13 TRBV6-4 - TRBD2 TGTGCCAGCAGCCATACTAGCGACAATGAGCAGTTCTTC CASSHTSDNEQFF